This T cell receptor beta chain was retrieved from a study of cytomegalovirus exposure and HLA in healthy donors. Study at large: Caucasian-associated ancestry cluster membership applied to approximately 84% of around 400 genotyped donors.

Findings and caveats of the study: An analysis done earlier found most TCR beta V segments productive about 87% or about 30% of the time. In vitro testing confirmed three CMV-associated chains as specific for CMV antigens.

Unrecorded immune exposures were likely, despite nominal health at sampling. PCR used 60 Vbeta primers and 13 Jbeta primers. Assay: immunoSEQ multiplex PCR; the TCRdb copy retains only in-frame clones and omits some. The repertoire consists of over 150,000 clones, with approximately 80% occurring once and the leading ten covering roughly 2.6%. Germline V gives CDR1 SEHNR, CDR2 FQNEAQ (reference sequence). This CDR3 region has 13 residues. J was trimmed by 4 bases and V by 7 bases; bases with no gene match: 6. This clone is a singleton in its sample. Its matching antigen is unknown. The sequencing input was PBMCs. The origin of this receptor is a woman in her thirties or forties in good health and CMV-seropositive. V gene TRBV7-9 combines with J gene TRBJ2-7; 8 nucleotides align to TRBD1. The CDR3 sequence is CASTQDRAYEQYF. The CDR3 DNA follows: TGTGCCAGCACCCAGGACAGGGCATACGAGCAGTACTTC.